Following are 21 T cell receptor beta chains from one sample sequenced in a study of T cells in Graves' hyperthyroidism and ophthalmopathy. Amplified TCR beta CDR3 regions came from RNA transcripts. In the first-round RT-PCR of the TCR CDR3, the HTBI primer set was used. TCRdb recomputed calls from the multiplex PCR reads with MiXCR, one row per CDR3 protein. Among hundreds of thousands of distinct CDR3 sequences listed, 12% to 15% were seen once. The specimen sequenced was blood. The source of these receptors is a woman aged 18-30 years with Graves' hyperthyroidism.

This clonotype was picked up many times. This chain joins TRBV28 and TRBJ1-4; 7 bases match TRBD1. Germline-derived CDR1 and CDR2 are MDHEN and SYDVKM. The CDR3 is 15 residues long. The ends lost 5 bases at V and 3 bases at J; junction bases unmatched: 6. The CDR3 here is CASSRGGSANEKLFF. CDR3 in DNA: TGTGCCAGCAGTCGAGGGGGCAGCGCTAATGAAAAACTGTTTTTT.

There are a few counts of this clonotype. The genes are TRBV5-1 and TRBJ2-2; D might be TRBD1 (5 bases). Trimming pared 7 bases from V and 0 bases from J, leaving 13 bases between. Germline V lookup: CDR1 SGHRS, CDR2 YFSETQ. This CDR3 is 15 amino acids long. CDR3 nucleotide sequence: TGCGCCAGCTACAAGGGGTCTTCGAACACCGGGGAGCTGTTTTTT. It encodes CASYKGSSNTGELFF.

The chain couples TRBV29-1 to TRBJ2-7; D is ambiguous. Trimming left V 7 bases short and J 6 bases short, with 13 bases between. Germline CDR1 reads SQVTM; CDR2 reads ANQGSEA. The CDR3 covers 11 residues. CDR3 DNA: TGCAGCGCCGGCGGAAATCCCGAGCAGTACTTC. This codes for CSAGGNPEQYF.

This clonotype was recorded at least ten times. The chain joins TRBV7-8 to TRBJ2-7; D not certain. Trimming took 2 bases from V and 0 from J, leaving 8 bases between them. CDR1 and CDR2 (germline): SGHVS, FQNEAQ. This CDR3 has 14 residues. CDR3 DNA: TGTGCCAGCAGCTTACTACTGAGCTCCTACGAGCAGTACTTC. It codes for CASSLLLSSYEQYF. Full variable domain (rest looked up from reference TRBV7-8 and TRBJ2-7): GAGVSQSPRYKVAKRGQDVALRCDPISGHVSLFWYQQALGQGPEFLTYFQNEAQLDKSGLPSDRFFAERPEGSVSTLKIQRTQQEDSAVYLCASSLLLSSYEQYFGPGTRLTVT.

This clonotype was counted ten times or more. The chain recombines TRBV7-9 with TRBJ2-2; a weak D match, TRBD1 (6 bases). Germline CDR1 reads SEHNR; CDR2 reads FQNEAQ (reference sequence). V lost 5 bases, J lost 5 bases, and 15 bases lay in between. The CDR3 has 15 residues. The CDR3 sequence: CASSPYRVDTGELFF. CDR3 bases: TGTGCCAGCAGCCCTTACAGGGTCGATACCGGGGAGCTGTTTTTT.

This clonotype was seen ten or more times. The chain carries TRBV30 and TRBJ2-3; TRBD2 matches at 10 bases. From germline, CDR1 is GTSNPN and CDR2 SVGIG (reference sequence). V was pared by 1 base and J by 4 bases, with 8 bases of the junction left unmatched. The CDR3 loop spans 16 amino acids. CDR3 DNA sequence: TGTGCCTGGAGTGACCTCCTAGCGGGAGTGGCAGATACGCAGTATTTT. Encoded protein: CAWSDLLAGVADTQYF.

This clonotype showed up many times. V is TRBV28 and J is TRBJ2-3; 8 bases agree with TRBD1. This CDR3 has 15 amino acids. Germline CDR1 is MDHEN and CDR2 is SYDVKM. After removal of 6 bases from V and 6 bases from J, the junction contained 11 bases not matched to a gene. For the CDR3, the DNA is TGTGCCAGCAGCAGAGGACAGGGTAAAGTGGATACGCAGTATTTT. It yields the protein CASSRGQGKVDTQYF.

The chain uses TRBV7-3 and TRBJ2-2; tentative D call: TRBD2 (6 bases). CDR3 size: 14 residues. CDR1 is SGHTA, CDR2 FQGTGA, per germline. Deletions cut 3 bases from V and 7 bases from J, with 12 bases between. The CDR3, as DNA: TGTGCCAGCAGCTTTTCCGGGAGAGTCGGGGAGCTGTTTTTT. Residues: CASSFSGRVGELFF.

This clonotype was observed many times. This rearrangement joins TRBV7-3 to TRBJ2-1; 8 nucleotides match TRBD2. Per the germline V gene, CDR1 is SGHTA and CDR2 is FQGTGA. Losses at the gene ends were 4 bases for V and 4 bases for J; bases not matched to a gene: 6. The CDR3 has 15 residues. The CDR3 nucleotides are TGTGCCAGCAGCTCCTCGAGCGGGAGATACAATGAGCAGTTCTTC. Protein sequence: CASSSSSGRYNEQFF.

This CDR3 reads CASSEPQAGQPGANVLTF. The CDR3 region has the DNA TGTGCCAGCAGTGAGCCACAGGCTGGCCAGCCTGGGGCCAACGTCCTGACTTTC. The J gene is TRBJ2-6, the V gene TRBV2; D perhaps matches TRBD1 (5 bases). Germline values: CDR1 SNHLY, CDR2 FYNNEI. The ends were cut back, 3 bases at V and 2 bases at J, with 17 bases in the middle. This CDR3 has 18 amino acids.

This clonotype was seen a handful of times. The CDR3 nucleotides are TGTGCCAGTAGTCCCCTCCAAGCCTCCTACGAGCAGTACTTC. It is translated as CASSPLQASYEQYF. The rearrangement joins TRBV19 to TRBJ2-7, with D uncertain. Trimming shortened V by 5 bases and J by 0 bases, and 11 bases separated the two germline ends. This CDR3 comprises 14 residues. The V gene's germline CDR1 is LNHDA and CDR2 SQIVND (reference sequence).

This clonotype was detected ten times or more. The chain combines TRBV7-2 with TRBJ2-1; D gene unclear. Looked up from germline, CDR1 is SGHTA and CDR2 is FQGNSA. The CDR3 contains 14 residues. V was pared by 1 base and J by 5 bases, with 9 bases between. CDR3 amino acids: CASSLVVSNNEQFF. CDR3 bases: TGTGCCAGCAGCTTAGTTGTTTCTAACAATGAGCAGTTCTTC.

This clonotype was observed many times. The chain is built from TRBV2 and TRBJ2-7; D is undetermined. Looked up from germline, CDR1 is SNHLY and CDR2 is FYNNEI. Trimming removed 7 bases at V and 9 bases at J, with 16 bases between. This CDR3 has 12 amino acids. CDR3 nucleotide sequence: TGTGCCAGCACCCGCGAGGTAGGCGGGCAGTACTTC. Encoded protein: CASTREVGGQYF.

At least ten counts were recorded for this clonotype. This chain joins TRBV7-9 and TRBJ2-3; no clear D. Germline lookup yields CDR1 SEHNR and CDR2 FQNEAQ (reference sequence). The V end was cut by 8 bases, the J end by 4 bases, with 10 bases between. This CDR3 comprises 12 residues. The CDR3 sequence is CASLLRPDTQYF. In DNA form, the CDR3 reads TGTGCCAGCCTACTAAGACCAGATACGCAGTATTTT.

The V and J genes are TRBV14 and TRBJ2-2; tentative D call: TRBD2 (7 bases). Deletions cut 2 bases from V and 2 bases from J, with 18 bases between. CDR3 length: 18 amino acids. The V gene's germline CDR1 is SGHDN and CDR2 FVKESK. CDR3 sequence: CASSQYEGGLLNTGELFF. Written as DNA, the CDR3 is TGTGCCAGCAGCCAATACGAGGGGGGGCTGTTAAACACCGGGGAGCTGTTTTTT.

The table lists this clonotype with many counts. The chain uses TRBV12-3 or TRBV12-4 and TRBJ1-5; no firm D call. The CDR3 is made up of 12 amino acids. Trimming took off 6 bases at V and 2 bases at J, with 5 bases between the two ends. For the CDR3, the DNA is TGTGCCAGCAGCCCTGGCAATCAGCCCCAGCATTTT. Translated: CASSPGNQPQHF.

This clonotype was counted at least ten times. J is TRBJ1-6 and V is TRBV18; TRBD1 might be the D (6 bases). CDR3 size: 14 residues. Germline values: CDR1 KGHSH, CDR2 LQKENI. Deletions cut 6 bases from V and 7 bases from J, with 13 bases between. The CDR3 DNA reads TGTGCCAGCTCTCCAGACAGGAAGAATTCACCCCTCCACTTT. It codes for CASSPDRKNSPLHF. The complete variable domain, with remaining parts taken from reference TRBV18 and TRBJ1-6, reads NAGVMQNPRHLVRRRGQEARLRCSPMKGHSHVYWYRQLPEEGLKFMVYLQKENIIDESGMPKERFSAEFPKEGPSILRIQQVVRGDSAAYFCASSPDRKNSPLHFGNGTRLTVT.

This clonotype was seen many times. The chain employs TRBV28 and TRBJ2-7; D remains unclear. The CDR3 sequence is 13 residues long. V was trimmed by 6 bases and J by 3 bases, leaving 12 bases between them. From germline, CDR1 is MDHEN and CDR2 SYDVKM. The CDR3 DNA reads TGTGCCAGCAGAAAGATGGGGTTCTACGAGCAGTACTTC. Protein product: CASRKMGFYEQYF. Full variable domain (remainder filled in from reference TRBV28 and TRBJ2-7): DVKVTQSSRYLVKRTGEKVFLECVQDMDHENMFWYRQDPGLGLRLIYFSYDVKMKEKGDIPEGYSVSREKKERFSLILESASTNQTSMYLCASRKMGFYEQYFGPGTRLTVT.

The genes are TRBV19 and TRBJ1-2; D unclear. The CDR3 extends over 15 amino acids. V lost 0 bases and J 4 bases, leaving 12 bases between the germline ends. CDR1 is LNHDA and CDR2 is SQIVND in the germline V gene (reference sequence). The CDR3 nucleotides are TGTGCCAGTAGTATAGAGGACCGACCCTTCTATGGCTACACCTTC. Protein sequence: CASSIEDRPFYGYTF.

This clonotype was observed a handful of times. The CDR3 reads CASQGPTSYEQYF. The DNA of the CDR3 is TGTGCCAGCCAGGGGCCCACCTCCTACGAGCAGTACTTC. The rearrangement uses TRBV5-4 and TRBJ2-7; D is perhaps TRBD1 (6 bases). The V gene lost 7 bases and the J gene lost 0 bases, with 11 bases spanning the gap. Germline V gene data show CDR1 as SGHNT and CDR2 as YYREEE (reference sequence). CDR3 size: 13 residues.

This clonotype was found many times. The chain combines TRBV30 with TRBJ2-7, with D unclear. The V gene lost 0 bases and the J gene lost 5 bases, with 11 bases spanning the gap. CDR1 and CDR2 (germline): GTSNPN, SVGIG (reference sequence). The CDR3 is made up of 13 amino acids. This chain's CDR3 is CAWSVSLTHEQYF. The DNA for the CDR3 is TGTGCCTGGAGTGTATCACTAACCCACGAGCAGTACTTC.